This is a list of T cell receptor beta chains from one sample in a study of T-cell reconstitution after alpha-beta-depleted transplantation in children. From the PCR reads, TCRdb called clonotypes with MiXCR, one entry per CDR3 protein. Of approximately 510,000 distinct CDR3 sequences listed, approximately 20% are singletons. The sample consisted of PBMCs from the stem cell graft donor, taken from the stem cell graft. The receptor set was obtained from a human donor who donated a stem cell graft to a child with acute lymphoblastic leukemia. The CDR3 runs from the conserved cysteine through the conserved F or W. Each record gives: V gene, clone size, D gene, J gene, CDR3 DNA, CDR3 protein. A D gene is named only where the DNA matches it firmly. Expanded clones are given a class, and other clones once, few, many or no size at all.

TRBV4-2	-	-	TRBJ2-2	TGTGCCAGCAGCCAAGAGGGCGCGGTTACCGGGGAGCTGTTTTTT	CASSQEGAVTGELFF
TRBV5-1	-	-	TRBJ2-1	TGCGCCAGCAGCGTTGTGAGGACGGGTAATGAGCAGTTCTTC	CASSVVRTGNEQFF
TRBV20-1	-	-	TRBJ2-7	TGCAGTGCTAGAGAAACAGGTTTAATTAAATCGGGCTACGAGCAGTACTTC	CSARETGLIKSGYEQYF
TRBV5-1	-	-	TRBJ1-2	TGCGCCAGCAGCTTGGTTTTACCTTCGGGGTATGGCTACACCTTC	CASSLVLPSGYGYTF
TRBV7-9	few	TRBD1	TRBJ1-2	TGTGCCAGTCGTAACTCCGGGACAGGGGTGAACACCTTC	CASRNSGTGVNTF
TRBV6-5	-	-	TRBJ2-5	TGTGCCAGCAGTACCAGGACCGGAAGGACCCAGTACTTC	CASSTRTGRTQYF
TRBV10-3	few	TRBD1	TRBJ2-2	TGTGCCATCAGTGGATGGACAGGAGATAGACCCACCGGGGAGCTGTTTTTT	CAISGWTGDRPTGELFF
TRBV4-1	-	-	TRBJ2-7	TGCGCCAGCAGCCAAGTTAGCACAGGGCCCCACGAGCAGTACTTC	CASSQVSTGPHEQYF
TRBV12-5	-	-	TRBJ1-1	TGTGCTAGTGGTTTTCCCCTGGCTGAAGCTTTCTTT	CASGFPLAEAFF
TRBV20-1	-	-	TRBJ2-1	TGCAGTGCTAGCGAGACTAGGGAGCAGTTCTTC	CSASETREQFF
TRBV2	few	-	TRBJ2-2	TGTGCCAGCAAAGATCACATTTCGACCGGGGAGCTGTTTTTT	CASKDHISTGELFF
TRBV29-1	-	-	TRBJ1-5	TGCAGCGCTGTAGTGCCAGGGGAACAGCCCCAGCATTTT	CSAVVPGEQPQHF
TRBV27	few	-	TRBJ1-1	TGTGCCAGCAGGGTGATGGACGGCGTCTCTGAAGCTTTCTTT	CASRVMDGVSEAFF
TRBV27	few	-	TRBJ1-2	TGTGCCAGCAGTTTGATCGGGCCTGGCTATGGCTACACCTTC	CASSLIGPGYGYTF
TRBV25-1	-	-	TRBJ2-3	TGTGCCAGCAGTGAATGGATCAGCCTGACAGATACGCAGTATTTT	CASSEWISLTDTQYF
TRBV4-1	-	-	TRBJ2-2	TGCGCCAGCAGCCAAGAGGGGCCCGAAGGGGAGCTGTTTTTT	CASSQEGPEGELFF
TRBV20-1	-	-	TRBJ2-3	TGCAGTGCAAAGAGGTGGGCTAGCGCCGACACAGATACGCAGTATTTT	CSAKRWASADTDTQYF
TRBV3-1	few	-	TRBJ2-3	TGTGCCAGCAGCCTACGACAGCCAGATACGCAGTATTTT	CASSLRQPDTQYF
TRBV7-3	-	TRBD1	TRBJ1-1	TGTGCCAGCAGCACAGGGGAGGGAGGGATGACTTTCTTT	CASSTGEGGMTFF
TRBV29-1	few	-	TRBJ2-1	TGCAGCGTTACTACAACCTACAATGAGCAGTTCTTC	CSVTTTYNEQFF
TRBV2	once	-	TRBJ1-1	TGTGCCAGCAGTGAGAGCGGGATGAACACTGAAGCTTTCTTT	CASSESGMNTEAFF
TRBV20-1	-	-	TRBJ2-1	TGCAGTGCTAACCATTGGGCCCCGACCCCGACTGAGCAGTTCTTC	CSANHWAPTPTEQFF
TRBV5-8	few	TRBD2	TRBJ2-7	TGTGCCAGCCGTAAATGGACTAGCGGGAGTCACGAGCAGTACTTC	CASRKWTSGSHEQYF
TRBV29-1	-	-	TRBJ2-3	TGCAGCGTTGGGCGGGAACCCTCCAATACGCAGTATTTT	CSVGREPSNTQYF
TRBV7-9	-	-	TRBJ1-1	TGTGCCAGCAGCTTAGGCAGGGGCGTCACTGAAGCTTTCTTT	CASSLGRGVTEAFF
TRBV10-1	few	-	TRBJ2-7	TGCGCCAGCAGTGAATACAGGGAGAACTACGAGCAGTACTTC	CASSEYRENYEQYF
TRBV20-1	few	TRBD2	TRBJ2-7	TGCAGTGCTAGAACGACTAGCGGGAGGGAAGAGCAGTACTTC	CSARTTSGREEQYF
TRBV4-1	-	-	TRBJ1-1	TGCGCCAGCAAAAGGGTCCTGAACACTGAAGCTTTCTTT	CASKRVLNTEAFF
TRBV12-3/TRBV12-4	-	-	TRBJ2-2	TGTGCCAGCAGTTTTAGGGTCTGGGGAATTAACACCGGGGAGCTGTTTTTT	CASSFRVWGINTGELFF
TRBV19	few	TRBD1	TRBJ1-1	TGTGCCAGTAGTCTCGACAGGGGGCTTCGAACTGAAGCTTTCTTT	CASSLDRGLRTEAFF
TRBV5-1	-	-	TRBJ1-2	TGCGCCAGCAGCTTGGACGGCAATCCCGCCTACACCTTC	CASSLDGNPAYTF
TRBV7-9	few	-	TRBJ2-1	TGTGCCAGCAGCCGTACCATCGAGAATGAGCAGTTCTTC	CASSRTIENEQFF
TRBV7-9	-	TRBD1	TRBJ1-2	TGTGCCAGCAGCCCAAACCCTAAAACAGGGGTCGGTGGCTACACCTTC	CASSPNPKTGVGGYTF
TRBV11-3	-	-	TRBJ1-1	TGTGCCAGCAGCTTAGCCGAGGAGACTGAAGCTTTCTTT	CASSLAEETEAFF
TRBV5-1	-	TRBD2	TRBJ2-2	TGCGCCAGCAGGCCACTAGCGAAACCATCTCACACCGGGGAGCTGTTTTTT	CASRPLAKPSHTGELFF
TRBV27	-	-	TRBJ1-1	TGTGCCAGCAGTTCCATGCGGGACACCTCTATGAACACTGAAGCTTTCTTT	CASSSMRDTSMNTEAFF
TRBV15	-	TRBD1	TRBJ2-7	TGTGCCACCAGCAGCCGGGACAGGTCCCACGAGCAGTACTTC	CATSSRDRSHEQYF
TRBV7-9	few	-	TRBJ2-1	TGTGCCAGCAGCTTGACAGAAGTCTACAATGAGCAGTTCTTC	CASSLTEVYNEQFF
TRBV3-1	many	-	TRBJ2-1	TGTGCCAGCAGCCAAGACGGCCAGGTCGGTGAGCAGTTCTTC	CASSQDGQVGEQFF
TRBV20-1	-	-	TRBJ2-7	TGCAGTGCGCGGTTGTGGTCCTACGAGCAGTACTTC	CSARLWSYEQYF